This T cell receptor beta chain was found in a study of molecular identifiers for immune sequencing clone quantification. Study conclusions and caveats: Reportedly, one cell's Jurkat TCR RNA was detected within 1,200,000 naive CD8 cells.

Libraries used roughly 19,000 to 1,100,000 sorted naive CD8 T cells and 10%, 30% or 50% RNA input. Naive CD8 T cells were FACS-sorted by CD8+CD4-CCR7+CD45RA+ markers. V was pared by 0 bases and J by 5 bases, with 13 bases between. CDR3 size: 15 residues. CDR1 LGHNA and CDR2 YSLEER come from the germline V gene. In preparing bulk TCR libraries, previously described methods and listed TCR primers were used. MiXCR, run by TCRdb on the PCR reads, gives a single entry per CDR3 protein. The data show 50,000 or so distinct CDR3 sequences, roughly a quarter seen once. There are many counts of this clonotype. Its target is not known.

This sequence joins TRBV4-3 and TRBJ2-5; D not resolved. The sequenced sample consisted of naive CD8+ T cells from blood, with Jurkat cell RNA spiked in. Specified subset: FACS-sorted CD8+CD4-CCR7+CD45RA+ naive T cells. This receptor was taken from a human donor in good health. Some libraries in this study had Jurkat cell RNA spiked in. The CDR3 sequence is CASSQDWVASETQYF. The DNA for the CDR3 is TGCGCCAGCAGCCAAGATTGGGTAGCCAGCGAGACCCAGTACTTC.